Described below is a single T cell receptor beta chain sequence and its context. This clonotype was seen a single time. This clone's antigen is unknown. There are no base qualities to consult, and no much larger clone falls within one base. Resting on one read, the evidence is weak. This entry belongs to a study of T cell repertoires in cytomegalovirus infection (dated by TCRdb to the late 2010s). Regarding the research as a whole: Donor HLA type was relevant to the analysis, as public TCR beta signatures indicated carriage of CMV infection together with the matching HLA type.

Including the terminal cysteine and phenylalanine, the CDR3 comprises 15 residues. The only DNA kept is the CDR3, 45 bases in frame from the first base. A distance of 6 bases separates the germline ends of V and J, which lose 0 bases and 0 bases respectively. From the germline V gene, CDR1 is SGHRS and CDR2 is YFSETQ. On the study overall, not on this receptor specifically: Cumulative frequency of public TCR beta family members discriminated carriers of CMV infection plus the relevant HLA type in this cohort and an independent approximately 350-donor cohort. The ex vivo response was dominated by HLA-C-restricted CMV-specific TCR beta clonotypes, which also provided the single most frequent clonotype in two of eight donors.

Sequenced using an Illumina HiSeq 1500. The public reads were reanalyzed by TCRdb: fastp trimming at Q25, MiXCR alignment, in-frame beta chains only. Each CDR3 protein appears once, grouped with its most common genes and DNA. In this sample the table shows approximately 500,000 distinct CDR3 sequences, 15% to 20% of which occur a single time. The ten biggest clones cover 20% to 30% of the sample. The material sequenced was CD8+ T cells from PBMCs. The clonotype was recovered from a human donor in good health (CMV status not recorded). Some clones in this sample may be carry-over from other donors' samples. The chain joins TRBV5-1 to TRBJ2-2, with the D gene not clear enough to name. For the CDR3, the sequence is CASSLEGPNTGELFF. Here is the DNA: TGCGCCAGCAGCTTGGAAGGGCCGAACACCGGGGAGCTGTTTTTT.